This T cell receptor (beta chain) was recovered during a study of blood T cell repertoires in COVID-19. The data were produced by immunoSEQ multiplex PCR, yet TCRdb's version contains in-frame clones alone and is incomplete. The sample shows roughly 100,000 clones, roughly 87% of them seen only once. Germline CDR1 reads KGHSH; CDR2 reads LQKENI. Losses at the gene ends were 6 bases for V and 6 bases for J; bases not matched to a gene: 9. The CDR3 extends over 14 amino acids. The chain employs TRBV18 and TRBJ2-7, with TRBD1 matching 9 bases. The sample taken for sequencing was peripheral blood. The clonotype originates from a human donor in a cohort sampled during active COVID-19. CDR3 in amino acids: CASSDWTGDGEQYF. The DNA of the CDR3 is TGTGCCAGCTCGGATTGGACAGGGGACGGCGAGCAGTACTTC.